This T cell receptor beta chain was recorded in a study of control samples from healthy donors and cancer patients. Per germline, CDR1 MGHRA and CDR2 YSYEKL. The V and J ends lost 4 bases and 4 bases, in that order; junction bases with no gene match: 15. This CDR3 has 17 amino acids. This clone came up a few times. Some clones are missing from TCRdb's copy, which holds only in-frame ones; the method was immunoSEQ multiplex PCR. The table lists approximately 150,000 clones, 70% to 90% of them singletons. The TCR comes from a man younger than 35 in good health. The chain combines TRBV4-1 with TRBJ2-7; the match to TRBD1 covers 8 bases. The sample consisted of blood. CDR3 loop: CASSPSHPGTGRYEQYF. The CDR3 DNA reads TGCGCCAGCAGCCCTTCCCACCCCGGGACAGGAAGGTACGAGCAGTACTTC.